This T cell receptor beta chain came from a study of T cell responses to AZD1222 COVID-19 vaccine. Germline lookup yields CDR1 SNHLY and CDR2 FYNNEI. The CDR3 sequence is 14 residues long. With 6 bases removed from V and 4 bases from J, the gap between germline ends came to 13 bases. Assay: immunoSEQ multiplex PCR; the TCRdb copy retains only in-frame clones and omits some. The table has about 130,000 clones, about 80% seen once. The sequencing here drew on peripheral blood, taken on day 0 of AZD1222 vaccination. This TCR came from an adult in good health. This chain joins TRBV2 and TRBJ1-3; D is ambiguous. CDR3 residues: CASRTMGAGNTIYF. CDR3 DNA sequence: TGTGCCAGCAGAACGATGGGTGCCGGAAACACCATATATTTT.